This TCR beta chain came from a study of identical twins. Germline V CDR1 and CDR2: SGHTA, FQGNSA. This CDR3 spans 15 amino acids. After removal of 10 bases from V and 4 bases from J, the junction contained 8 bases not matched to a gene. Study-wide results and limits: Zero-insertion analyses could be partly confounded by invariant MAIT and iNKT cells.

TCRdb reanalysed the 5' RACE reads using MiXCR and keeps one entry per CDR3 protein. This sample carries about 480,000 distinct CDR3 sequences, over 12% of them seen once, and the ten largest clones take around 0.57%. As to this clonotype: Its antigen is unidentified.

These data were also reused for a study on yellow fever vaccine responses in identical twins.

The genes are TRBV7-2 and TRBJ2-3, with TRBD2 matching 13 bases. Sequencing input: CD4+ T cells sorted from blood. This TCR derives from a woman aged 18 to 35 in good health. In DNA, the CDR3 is TGTGCCACAACTAGCGGGGGGGCCGGCGCAGATACGCAGTATTTT. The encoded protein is CATTSGGAGADTQYF.